The 2 T cell receptor beta chains reported below all come from one sample, sequenced in a study of cytomegalovirus exposure and HLA in healthy donors. PCR used 60 Vbeta primers and 13 Jbeta primers. This table comes from immunoSEQ multiplex PCR, and its TCRdb copy is limited to in-frame clones, with some not included. This sample's table reports some 48,000 clones. What was sequenced was PBMCs. The receptors were gathered from a male donor in good health and CMV-seropositive.

DNA for the CDR3: TGTGCCAGCAGCTTGCAGGGCGAGCAGTACTTC. Its protein is CASSLQGEQYF. This chain links TRBV5-6 with TRBJ2-7; D possibly corresponds to TRBD1 (5 bases). The CDR3 consists of 11 residues. Trimming took off 1 base at V and 6 bases at J, with 5 bases between the two ends. Germline V gene lookup returns CDR1 SGHDT and CDR2 YYEEEE.

V and J are TRBV11-2 and TRBJ2-7; 7 bases are shared with TRBD2. The CDR3 covers 14 residues. Per the germline V gene, CDR1 is SGHAT and CDR2 is FQNNGV. V dropped 5 bases and J dropped 6; count of bases not matched to a gene: 10. CDR3: CASSPMGGGGEQYF. Written as DNA, the CDR3 is TGTGCCAGCAGCCCGATGGGGGGGGGAGGCGAGCAGTACTTC.